This paragraph reports one T cell receptor beta chain. Its antigen is unidentified. These data originate in a study of Graves' ophthalmopathy and Graves' hyperthyroidism. RNA served as the template for amplifying TCR beta CDR3 regions. Second-round multiplex PCR followed a first-round RT-PCR using HTBI primers. TCRdb re-called the multiplex PCR reads through MiXCR, storing one row per CDR3 protein. The repertoire holds hundreds of thousands of distinct CDR3 sequences, about 21% seen once, with roughly 3% in the top ten. Overall study findings and caveats: Among thyroid clonotypes expanded above 0.001 frequency, most also appeared in blood. It was with 70.59% sensitivity and about 72% specificity that the model predicted ophthalmopathy progression.

The CDR3 length is 15 residues. The ends were cut back, 6 bases at V and 1 base at J, with 15 bases in the middle. Germline loops: CDR1 MDHEN, CDR2 SYDVKM. What was sequenced was peripheral blood. The chain has TRBV28 and TRBJ2-5; D gene unclear. This TCR derives from a woman between 18 and 29 years old with stable Graves' hyperthyroidism. CDR3 region: CASSNSWASQETQYF. CDR3 nucleotide sequence: TGTGCCAGCAGCAATAGTTGGGCCTCCCAAGAGACCCAGTACTTC.